These 31 T cell receptor beta chains were all obtained from the same sample, sequenced in a study of blood T cell repertoires in COVID-19. Clones were sequenced by immunoSEQ multiplex PCR, and TCRdb holds only the in-frame ones, with some missing. The data hold 300,000 to 350,000 clones, with approximately 88% observed a single time. The specimen sequenced was PBMCs or T cells enriched from blood (not recorded which). These TCRs come from a man younger than 45 who had recovered from COVID-19.

The chain couples TRBV28 to TRBJ1-4, with 9 nucleotides matching TRBD1. The CDR3 loop spans 16 amino acids. V was pared by 5 bases and J by 8 bases, with 12 bases of the junction left unmatched. CDR1 is MDHEN, CDR2 SYDVKM, per germline. The CDR3 coding sequence is TGTGCCAGCAGTCCTCCGAACAGGGGGCTAGGGGAAAAACTGTTTTTT. Translated: CASSPPNRGLGEKLFF.

J is TRBJ1-6 and V is TRBV6-5; no definite D call. There are 15 residues in the CDR3. Between the trimmed V and J ends, which lost 2 bases and 9 bases, there was a span of 14 bases. The V gene's germline CDR1 is MNHEY and CDR2 SVGAGI. For the CDR3, the DNA is TGTGCCAGCAGTTACGGGAGGGCAGGCATTTCACCCCTCCACTTT. Protein: CASSYGRAGISPLHF.

This chain uses TRBV28 with TRBJ2-7; 8 bases map to TRBD1. V gave up 9 bases and J gave up 6 bases; unmatched junction bases: 10. The CDR3 length is 13 residues. In germline, CDR1 is MDHEN, CDR2 SYDVKM. This CDR3 reads CASGLRTGSEQYF. The DNA of the CDR3 is TGTGCCAGTGGGCTAAGGACAGGGAGCGAGCAGTACTTC.

CDR3 nucleotides: TGTGCCATCAGTGAGCCCCCCGCCGGCACCATATATTTT. Its protein product is CAISEPPAGTIYF. The gene calls are TRBV10-3 and TRBJ1-3, with unresolved D. The CDR3 extends over 13 amino acids. In germline, CDR1 is ENHRY, CDR2 SYGVKD. V dropped 2 bases and J dropped 9 bases, with 11 bases sitting between them.

The rearrangement joins TRBV19 to TRBJ2-1; TRBD2 aligns across 8 bases. V lost 3 bases to trimming and J lost 7 bases; unmatched junction nucleotides: 8. Germline loops: CDR1 LNHDA, CDR2 SQIVND (reference sequence). The length of the CDR3 is 15 residues. Here the CDR3 reads CASSIMAGGLNEQFF. CDR3 nucleotide sequence: TGTGCCAGTAGTATCATGGCGGGGGGCTTAAATGAGCAGTTCTTC.

The chain couples TRBV5-1 to TRBJ1-5; D is undetermined. The CDR3 extends over 15 amino acids. Germline V gene sequence: CDR1 SGHRS, CDR2 YFSETQ. V was trimmed by 0 bases and J by 5 bases, leaving 12 bases between them. As DNA, the CDR3 is TGCGCCAGCAGCTTGGGAGGGCGCCGGGATCAGCCCCAGCATTTT. The encoded protein is CASSLGGRRDQPQHF.

This chain joins TRBV2 and TRBJ2-2; TRBD1 matches 8 bases. This CDR3 has 17 residues. Per the germline V gene, CDR1 is SNHLY and CDR2 is FYNNEI. With 3 bases clipped from V and 4 bases from J, the junction kept 10 bases outside the gene matches. CDR3 sequence: CASSDEDGTGSTGELFF. For the CDR3, the DNA is TGTGCCAGCAGTGATGAAGACGGGACAGGCTCCACCGGGGAGCTGTTTTTT. Supplemented by reference TRBV2 and TRBJ2-2, the full variable domain reads EPEVTQTPSHQVTQMGQEVILRCVPISNHLYFYWYRQILGQKVEFLVSFYNNEISEKSEIFDDQFSVERPDGSNFTLKIRSTKLEDSAMYFCASSDEDGTGSTGELFFGEGSRLTVL.

The chain uses TRBV15 and TRBJ1-3; possible D gene TRBD1, 5 bases. V shed 5 bases and J shed 3 bases, with 17 bases lying between them. The CDR3 contains 16 residues. Germline V gene data show CDR1 as LNHNV and CDR2 as YYDKDF (reference sequence). CDR3 protein: CATSPSRGASGNTIYF. CDR3 DNA: TGTGCCACCAGCCCCTCTAGGGGTGCTAGTGGAAACACCATATATTTT. Filled out from reference TRBV15 and TRBJ1-3, the complete variable domain reads DAMVIQNPRYQVTQFGKPVTLSCSQTLNHNVMYWYQQKSSQAPKLLFHYYDKDFNNEADTPDNFQSRRPNTSFCFLDIRSPGLGDTAMYLCATSPSRGASGNTIYFGEGSWLTVV.

The chain joins TRBV2 to TRBJ1-2; no firm D call. This CDR3 spans 14 amino acids. The V end lost 3 bases, the J end lost 5 bases, and 13 bases lay between the germline ends. Germline lookup yields CDR1 SNHLY and CDR2 FYNNEI. The CDR3 DNA sequence: TGTGCCAGCAGTGATTATGTACACGAATATGGCTACACCTTC. Its translation is CASSDYVHEYGYTF. The full variable domain, completed using reference TRBV2 and TRBJ1-2, is EPEVTQTPSHQVTQMGQEVILRCVPISNHLYFYWYRQILGQKVEFLVSFYNNEISEKSEIFDDQFSVERPDGSNFTLKIRSTKLEDSAMYFCASSDYVHEYGYTFGSGTRLTVV.

V and J are TRBV27 and TRBJ2-3, with TRBD2 identical over 8 bases. Trimming cost V 5 bases and J 5 bases; bases outside gene matches: 9. The CDR3 has 15 residues. Germline loops: CDR1 MNHEY, CDR2 SMNVEV (reference sequence). The CDR3 loop is CASSVQRGRRDTQYF. The CDR3 nucleotides read TGTGCCAGCAGTGTCCAGCGGGGGAGGCGAGATACGCAGTATTTT.

This clone came up once. This chain connects TRBV28 to TRBJ1-4, with 8 bases matching TRBD1. V shed 6 bases, J shed 2 bases, and the junction held 11 bases outside the gene matches. There are 17 residues in the CDR3. The germline gives CDR1 MDHEN, CDR2 SYDVKM. CDR3 amino acids: CASRNNATGATNEKLFF. The CDR3 nucleotides are TGTGCCAGCAGAAATAACGCGACAGGGGCGACTAATGAAAAACTGTTTTTT.

V is TRBV5-1 and J is TRBJ2-1, with 7 positions matching TRBD1. Per the germline V gene, CDR1 is SGHRS and CDR2 is YFSETQ. The CDR3 runs to 14 residues. After removal of 4 bases from V and 7 bases from J, the junction contained 8 bases not matched to a gene. The CDR3 region has the DNA TGCGCCAGCAGCCTGGACAGGCAATCAAATGAGCAGTTCTTC. It is translated as CASSLDRQSNEQFF.

The rearrangement links TRBV28 to TRBJ1-6; the D is unclear. CDR3 size: 17 residues. V gave up 1 base and J gave up 7 bases, with 17 bases separating them. Germline lookup yields CDR1 MDHEN and CDR2 SYDVKM. In nucleotides, the CDR3 is TGTGCCAGCAGTTTATCCTGGTTTGGAGGGAACAATTCACCCCTCCACTTT. It codes for CASSLSWFGGNNSPLHF.

V and J are TRBV2 and TRBJ2-1, with TRBD2 matching over 15 bases. The germline CDR1 and CDR2 sequences are SNHLY and FYNNEI. The CDR3 extends over 15 amino acids. Losses at the gene ends were 4 bases for V and 9 bases for J; bases not matched to a gene: 4. The CDR3 bases are TGTGCCAGCAGTGGGACTAGCGGGGGGGCGGGTGAGCAGTTCTTC. It translates to CASSGTSGGAGEQFF.

V and J are TRBV5-1 and TRBJ2-2; 7 positions match TRBD2. CDR3 length: 16 residues. Germline V gives CDR1 SGHRS, CDR2 YFSETQ. V was pared by 2 bases and J by 1 base, with 5 bases of the junction left unmatched. CDR3 protein: CASSLIPSGNTGELFF. The CDR3 DNA reads as TGCGCCAGCAGCTTAATCCCTAGCGGGAACACCGGGGAGCTGTTTTTT.

The gene calls are TRBV18 and TRBJ1-5; D is perhaps TRBD1 (5 bases). This CDR3 has 13 residues. CDR1 and CDR2 from the germline V gene are KGHSH and LQKENI. Deletions cut 5 bases from V and 9 bases from J, with 14 bases between. CDR3 in amino acids: CASSTKQGSPQHF. CDR3 nucleotide sequence: TGTGCCAGCTCAACAAAGCAGGGTTCGCCCCAGCATTTT.

Comments on this clone: A junction boundary mismatches the germline segment, possibly from a read error. V gene TRBV6-5 combines with J gene TRBJ1-2; possibly TRBD1 for D (5 bases). This CDR3 is built from 11 residues. Germline lookup yields CDR1 MNHEY and CDR2 SVGAGI. The CDR3 bases are TGTGCCTGCAGCGACAGTTATGGCTACACCTTC. Residues: CACSDSYGYTF.

The rearrangement joins TRBV28 to TRBJ1-2, with D perhaps TRBD1 (6 bases). CDR3 length: 15 amino acids. From germline, CDR1 is MDHEN and CDR2 SYDVKM. Trimming removed 1 base at V and 4 bases at J, with 13 bases between. This CDR3 is CASSLFQGRSYGYTF. The CDR3 nucleotides read TGTGCCAGCAGTTTATTTCAGGGGCGATCCTATGGCTACACCTTC.

Here the CDR3 DNA reads TGTGCCACCAGTGATTTCCTAAGCACAGATACGCAGTATTTT. Translating it yields CATSDFLSTDTQYF. The chain joins TRBV24-1 to TRBJ2-3; D gene ambiguous. Germline V gives CDR1 KGHDR, CDR2 SFDVKD. The CDR3 sequence is 14 residues long. V dropped 1 base and J dropped 0 bases, with 4 bases sitting between them.

The chain is built from TRBV5-1 and TRBJ1-3; 7 bases match TRBD1. CDR3 length: 15 residues. Germline loops: CDR1 SGHRS, CDR2 YFSETQ. After removal of 4 bases from V and 0 bases from J, the junction contained 4 bases not matched to a gene. CDR3 nucleotides: TGCGCCAGCAGCCCGGGACAGTTCTCTGGAAACACCATATATTTT. Its translation: CASSPGQFSGNTIYF.

This sequence joins TRBV21-1 and TRBJ2-6; no check of the table's D call, TRBD1, against the DNA was made. TRBV21-1 represents a pseudogene. The CDR3 has 15 residues. CDR3 residues: CASSYRGLEANVLTF. Written as DNA, the CDR3 is TGTGCCAGCAGCTACAGGGGGCTGGAGGCCAACGTCCTGACTTTC.

This chain connects TRBV7-3 to TRBJ2-7, with D maybe TRBD2 (5 bases). The CDR3 loop spans 13 amino acids. V lost 8 bases to trimming and J lost 0 bases, with 11 bases between them. Germline CDR1 reads SGHTA; CDR2 reads FQGTGA. This CDR3 is CASSTGSSYEQYF. The DNA of the CDR3 is TGTGCCAGCTCGACGGGGAGCTCCTACGAGCAGTACTTC.

The chain joins TRBV6-5 to TRBJ2-2; possibly TRBD2 for D (6 bases). The CDR3 totals 15 residues. Germline V gives CDR1 MNHEY, CDR2 SVGAGI. V lost 5 bases and J lost 0, with 10 bases in between. This CDR3 reads CASSPEGSNTGELFF. DNA for the CDR3: TGTGCCAGCAGTCCGGAGGGGTCGAACACCGGGGAGCTGTTTTTT.

V usage is TRBV7-8 and J usage is TRBJ2-5; 10 nucleotides align to TRBD1. J gave up 1 base and V 5 bases, and 10 bases lay outside the gene matches. Germline-derived CDR1 and CDR2 are SGHVS and FQNEAQ. This CDR3 contains 17 residues. The CDR3 DNA reads TGTGCCAGCAGCACCCCCCGAGGGGACAGGGGCCAAGAGACCCAGTACTTC. It yields the protein CASSTPRGDRGQETQYF.

This clone was detected only once. This chain links TRBV10-2 with TRBJ2-7; perhaps TRBD1 as D (7 bases). In germline, CDR1 is WSHSY, CDR2 SAAADI. The CDR3 totals 15 residues. V was shortened by 3 bases and J by 2 bases, with 14 bases between the two germline ends. This CDR3 reads CASSEGGGSPYEQYF. Written as DNA, the CDR3 is TGCGCCAGCAGTGAAGGAGGGGGCAGTCCCTACGAGCAGTACTTC.

V and J are TRBV3-1 (or the pseudogene TRBV3-2) and TRBJ1-1; D is undetermined. V was cut by 1 base and J by 6 bases, with 12 bases left in between. The CDR3 has 14 residues. Germline CDR1 LGHDT, CDR2 YNNKEL (reference sequence). The CDR3 here is CASSQGWEFAEAFF. As DNA, the CDR3 is TGTGCCAGCAGCCAAGGGTGGGAGTTCGCTGAAGCTTTCTTT.

J is TRBJ2-1 and V is TRBV11-2; 11 nucleotides align to TRBD1. Losses at the gene ends were 4 bases for V and 9 bases for J; bases not matched to a gene: 8. Per the germline V gene, CDR1 is SGHAT and CDR2 is FQNNGV. This CDR3 region has 15 residues. CDR3 DNA sequence: TGTGCCAGCAGCTCCTGGACAGGGGGCCCGGCTGAGCAGTTCTTC. This encodes CASSSWTGGPAEQFF.

This chain uses TRBV19 with TRBJ1-5; TRBD1 matches 12 bases. CDR3 length equals 17 residues. CDR1 is LNHDA and CDR2 is SQIVND in the germline V gene (reference sequence). The trim removed 3 bases at V and 1 base at J, leaving 4 bases unmatched. The CDR3 spells CASSIGTGGRSNQPQHF. The CDR3 bases are TGTGCCAGTAGTATTGGGACAGGGGGCAGGAGCAATCAGCCCCAGCATTTT.

This clone was observed a handful of times. This chain uses TRBV18 with TRBJ1-1, with TRBD1 as a possible D gene (5 bases). V gave up 3 bases and J gave up 2 bases, with 10 bases separating them. CDR1 and CDR2 (germline): KGHSH, LQKENI. CDR3 length: 14 residues. DNA for the CDR3: TGTGCCAGCTCACCGGCGGGGGTTAACACTGAAGCTTTCTTT. Protein: CASSPAGVNTEAFF.

A single count supports this clone. Other nucleotide sequences in the sample specify the same CDR3. The gene calls are TRBV5-1 and TRBJ2-1; 11 bases are shared with TRBD2. The V segment lost 5 bases and the J segment 4 bases; nucleotides outside the gene matches: 8. CDR3 length: 16 amino acids. CDR1 is SGHRS, CDR2 YFSETQ, per germline. DNA of the CDR3: TGCGCCAGCAGGCTAACTAGCGGGGGAGCTTACAATGAGCAGTTCTTC. This gives the protein CASRLTSGGAYNEQFF.

The J gene is TRBJ2-3, the V gene TRBV7-8; 8 bases agree with TRBD2. There are 12 residues in the CDR3. The V segment lost 6 bases and the J segment 4 bases; nucleotides outside the gene matches: 0. CDR1 and CDR2 (germline): SGHVS, FQNEAQ. The CDR3 loop reads CASRLAADTQYF. DNA of the CDR3: TGTGCCAGCAGACTAGCGGCAGATACGCAGTATTTT.